The source of this T cell receptor beta chain is a study of read filtering for tumor transcriptome and immune sequencing. Germline V gene lookup returns CDR1 SGHRS and CDR2 YFSETQ. The CDR3 length is 12 residues. Trimming shortened V by 0 bases and J by 2 bases, and 1 base separated the two germline ends. This clonotype has a count of ten or more. Bone marrow was sampled from every patient at the time of active disease. This library used about 400 ng RNA and molecular barcoded adaptors spanning alpha/delta and beta/gamma chains. TCRdb reprocessed the reads with MiXCR, giving one entry per CDR3 protein. The table has fewer than 50,000 distinct CDR3 sequences, roughly 13% seen once.

This sequence was found in a donor aged 40 or over with multiple myeloma. The sequenced material came from a population of CD138-negative cells sorted from bone marrow. The rearrangement uses TRBV5-1 and TRBJ2-3, with no clear D. The CDR3 DNA reads TGCGCCAGCAGCTTGGTCACAGATACGCAGTATTTT. Its translation is CASSLVTDTQYF.